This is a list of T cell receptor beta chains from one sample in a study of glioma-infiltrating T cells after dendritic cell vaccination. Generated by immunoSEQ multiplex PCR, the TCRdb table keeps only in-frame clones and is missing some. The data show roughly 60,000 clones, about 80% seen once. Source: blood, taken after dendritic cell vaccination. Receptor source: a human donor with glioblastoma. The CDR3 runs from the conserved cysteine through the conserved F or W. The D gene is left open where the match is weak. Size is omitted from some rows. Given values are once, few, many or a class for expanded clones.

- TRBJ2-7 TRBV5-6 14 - CASSLSRVFYEQYF TGTGCCAGCAGCTTGTCGAGGGTTTTCTACGAGCAGTACTTC
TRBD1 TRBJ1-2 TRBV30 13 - CAWTPGQGTGYTF TGTGCCTGGACTCCTGGACAGGGAACTGGCTACACCTTC
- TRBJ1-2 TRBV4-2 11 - CASSWRWGYTF TGTGCCAGCAGTTGGCGGTGGGGCTACACCTTC
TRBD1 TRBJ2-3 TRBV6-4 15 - CASSRTGEGTDTQYF TGTGCCAGCAGTAGGACAGGGGAGGGCACAGATACGCAGTATTTT
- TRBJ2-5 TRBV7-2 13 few CASSWSTQETQYF TGTGCCAGCAGCTGGAGTACCCAAGAGACCCAGTACTTC
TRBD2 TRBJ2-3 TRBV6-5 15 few CASSASGGPTDTQYF TGTGCCAGCAGTGCTAGCGGGGGGCCGACAGATACGCAGTATTTT
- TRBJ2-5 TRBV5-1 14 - CASSFFGPQETQYF TGCGCCAGCAGCTTCTTCGGTCCTCAAGAGACCCAGTACTTC
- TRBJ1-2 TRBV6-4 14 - CASSRDSGDYGYTF TGTGCCAGCAGTCGGGACTCGGGGGACTATGGCTACACCTTC
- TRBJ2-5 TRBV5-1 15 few CASSLAGSNSETQYF TGCGCCAGCAGCTTGGCGGGGTCCAATAGTGAGACCCAGTACTTC
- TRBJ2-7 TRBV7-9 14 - CASSLTPGAYEQYF TGTGCCAGCAGCTTAACGCCAGGGGCCTACGAGCAGTACTTC
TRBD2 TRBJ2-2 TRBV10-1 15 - CASSTSGGNTGELFF TGCGCCAGTTCGACTAGCGGGGGGAACACCGGGGAGCTGTTTTTT
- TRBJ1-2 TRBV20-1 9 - CSGGYGYTF TGCAGCGGGGGGTATGGCTACACCTTC
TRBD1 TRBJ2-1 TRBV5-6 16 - CASSLRGQGPRKGQFF TGTGCCAGCAGCTTGCGAGGACAGGGCCCCCGCAAAGGGCAGTTCTTC
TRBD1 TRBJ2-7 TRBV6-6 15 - CASSPAQGANYEQYF TGTGCCAGCAGCCCTGCCCAGGGGGCTAACTACGAGCAGTACTTC
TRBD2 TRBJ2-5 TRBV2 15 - CASVDSTGRVETQYF TGTGCCAGCGTAGACAGCACGGGGAGGGTAGAGACCCAGTACTTC
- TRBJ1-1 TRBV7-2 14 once CASSSPGENTEAFF TGTGCCAGCAGCTCCCCGGGGGAGAACACTGAAGCTTTCTTT
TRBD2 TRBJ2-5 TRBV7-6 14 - CASSSGGGLETQYF TGTGCCAGCAGCTCCGGGGGGGGGTTGGAGACCCAGTACTTC
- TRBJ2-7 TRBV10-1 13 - CASSESAGAEQYF TGCGCCAGCAGTGAGTCGGCAGGGGCTGAGCAGTACTTC
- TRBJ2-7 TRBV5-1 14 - CASSLLGGVNEQYF TGCGCCAGCAGCTTGCTTGGAGGGGTTAACGAGCAGTACTTC
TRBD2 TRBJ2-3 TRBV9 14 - CASSGGGATDTQYF TGTGCCAGCAGCGGCGGGGGGGCCACAGATACGCAGTATTTT